This T cell receptor (beta chain) derives from a study of shared clonotypes between healthy human individuals. General observations from the study: Among non-shared clonotypes, generation probabilities were lower than among those shared by all four donors.

All the donors were Caucasian adults who lived in Nashville, Tennessee. Turning to this clone: Its antigen is unknown.

The repertoire was sequenced with immunoSEQ multiplex PCR; TCRdb's copy has only in-frame clones and lacks some. The sample carries 2 million to 2.5 million clones, over 85% recorded once. V shed 2 bases and J shed 3 bases, with 20 bases lying between them. CDR1 and CDR2 (germline): SGHAT, FQDESV (reference sequence). The CDR3 covers 18 residues. Sequencing used naive CD4+ T cells from PBMCs. Regarding subset: CD45RA+ positively selected. The clonotype comes from a man between 18 and 29 years old in good health. Some clones in this sample may be carry-over from other donors' samples. This sequence joins TRBV11-1 and TRBJ1-3; possibly TRBD1 for D (6 bases). The CDR3 sequence is CASSLSGQTTWDGNTIYF. The CDR3 nucleotides read TGTGCCAGCAGCTTAAGCGGACAGACCACTTGGGATGGAAACACCATATATTTT.